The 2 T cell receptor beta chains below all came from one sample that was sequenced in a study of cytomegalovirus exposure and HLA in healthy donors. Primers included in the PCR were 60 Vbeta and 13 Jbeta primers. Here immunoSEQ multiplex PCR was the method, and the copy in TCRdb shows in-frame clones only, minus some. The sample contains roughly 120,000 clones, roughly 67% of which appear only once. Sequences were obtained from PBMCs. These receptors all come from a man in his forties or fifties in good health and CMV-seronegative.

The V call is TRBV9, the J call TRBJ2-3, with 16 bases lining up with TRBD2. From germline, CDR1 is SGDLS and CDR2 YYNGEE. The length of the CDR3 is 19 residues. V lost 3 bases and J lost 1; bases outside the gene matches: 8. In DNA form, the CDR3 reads TGTGCCAGCAGCGCGGAGGGACTAGCGGGGGGGCTGGGCACAGATACGCAGTATTTT. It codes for CASSAEGLAGGLGTDTQYF.

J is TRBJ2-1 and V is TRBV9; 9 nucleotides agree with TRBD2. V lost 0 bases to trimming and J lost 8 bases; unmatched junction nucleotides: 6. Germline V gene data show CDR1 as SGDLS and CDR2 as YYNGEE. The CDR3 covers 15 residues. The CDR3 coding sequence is TGTGCCAGCAGCGTAGATGCGGGGGGGTTCGATGAGCAGTTCTTC. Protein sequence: CASSVDAGGFDEQFF.